These 7 T cell receptor beta chains share one sample of origin, sequenced in a study of cytotoxic CD8 clonotypes in ibrutinib-treated CLL. Repertoires were generated with immunoSEQ multiplex PCR, while TCRdb's copy carries only in-frame clones and drops some. Among over 45,000 clones, about 54% were seen once, and the ten largest hold 20% to 30%. The sequences come from PBMCs, collected at disease progression, from a patient treated with ibrutinib. Every receptor here comes from a human donor with chronic lymphocytic leukemia.

V is TRBV9 and J is TRBJ2-3; D possibly matches TRBD1 or TRBD2 (5 bases each). Germline assignment: CDR1 SGDLS and CDR2 YYNGEE. The CDR3 contains 16 residues. Trimming removed 4 bases from V and 3 bases from J, with 18 bases in between. For the CDR3, the DNA is TGTGCCAGCAGCCCCCACTCCGGGACCCCGACAGATACGCAGTATTTT. Its translation: CASSPHSGTPTDTQYF. The variable domain in full, with the rest retrieved from reference TRBV9 and TRBJ2-3, is DSGVTQTPKHLITATGQRVTLRCSPRSGDLSVYWYQQSLDQGLQFLIQYYNGEERAKGNILERFSAQQFPDLHSELNLSSLELGDSALYFCASSPHSGTPTDTQYFGPGTRLTVL.

This clone showed up just a few times. This chain uses TRBV10-3 with TRBJ1-5; D unresolved. Per germline, CDR1 ENHRY and CDR2 SYGVKD. This CDR3 spans 13 amino acids. V was pared by 11 bases and J by 7 bases, with 18 bases between. The chain's CDR3 is CASHIEGGQPQHF. Here the CDR3 DNA reads TGTGCCTCGCATATCGAGGGAGGACAGCCCCAGCATTTT.

The chain couples TRBV5-1 to TRBJ2-3; 9 bases fit TRBD2. V was pared by 3 bases and J by 4 bases, with 9 bases of the junction left unmatched. The CDR3 extends over 16 amino acids. Germline loops: CDR1 SGHRS, CDR2 YFSETQ. CDR3 nucleotides: TGCGCCAGCAGCTCCGGGACTAGCCGGTTTTCAGATACGCAGTATTTT. It codes for CASSSGTSRFSDTQYF.

Remarks on this clone: One junction end disagrees with the germline gene, perhaps due to a read error. CDR3 nucleotide sequence: TGTGCCAGTAGTGTAGAGGAAAGGCAGCCCCAGCATTTT. Residues: CASSVEERQPQHF. This chain joins TRBV19 and TRBJ1-5; no firm D call. The germline V gene has CDR1 LNHDA and CDR2 SQIVND (reference sequence). This CDR3 has 13 residues.

CDR3 region: CAWKTGGTFSEQFF. Here the CDR3 DNA reads TGTGCCTGGAAAACAGGGGGTACCTTTAGTGAGCAGTTCTTC. The rearrangement joins TRBV30 to TRBJ2-1, with 8 bases that match TRBD1. Looked up from germline, CDR1 is GTSNPN and CDR2 is SVGIG (reference sequence). Trimming took 4 bases from V and 9 from J; bases not matched to a gene: 11. This CDR3 comprises 14 residues.

In nucleotides, the CDR3 is TGTGCCAGCAGGGGGACAGGGGGTTGGAACACTGAAGCTTTCTTT. Its translation is CASRGTGGWNTEAFF. The chain combines TRBV2 with TRBJ1-1; 11 bases map to TRBD1. This CDR3 is built from 15 residues. J gave up 1 base and V 6 bases, and 4 bases lay outside the gene matches. Per germline, CDR1 SNHLY and CDR2 FYNNEI.

This chain uses TRBV15 with TRBJ2-1; tentatively, D is TRBD2 (6 bases). Trimming pared 0 bases from V and 6 bases from J, leaving 12 bases between. Germline CDR1 is LNHNV and CDR2 is YYDKDF (reference sequence). The CDR3 is 15 amino acids. The CDR3 loop reads CATSRDRIGGNEQFF. CDR3 nucleotide sequence: TGTGCCACCAGCAGAGATAGAATCGGGGGCAATGAGCAGTTCTTC.